Listed here are 4 T cell receptor beta chains from one sample, sequenced in a study of memory CD4+ T cells and cytomegalovirus serostatus. The data were produced by immunoSEQ multiplex PCR, yet TCRdb's version contains in-frame clones alone and is incomplete. Of about 53,000 clones listed, roughly 78% are singletons. The sort gate was single viable CD3+CD4+CD8-CD45RO+ cells for memory CD4+ T cells. The sequencing input was memory CD4+ T cells from blood. The receptors shown here come from an adult in good health and CMV-seronegative.

This chain links TRBV11-2 with TRBJ2-1, with D possibly being TRBD2 (6 bases). Germline V gene data show CDR1 as SGHAT and CDR2 as FQNNGV. This CDR3 comprises 14 residues. The V gene lost 5 bases and the J gene lost 2 bases, with 10 bases spanning the gap. The CDR3 protein is CASSRGAAYNEQFF. CDR3 coding DNA: TGTGCCAGCAGCCGCGGGGCCGCCTACAATGAGCAGTTCTTC.

The CDR3: CASRLSWGSTDTQYF. CDR3 nucleotides: TGTGCCAGCCGACTATCATGGGGGAGCACAGATACGCAGTATTTT. V is TRBV27 and J is TRBJ2-3; the D call may be TRBD1 or TRBD2 (5 bases each). The CDR3 is 15 residues long. Germline-derived CDR1 and CDR2 are MNHEY and SMNVEV (reference sequence). V lost 8 bases and J lost 0, with 15 bases in between.

This sequence joins TRBV2 and TRBJ2-5, with no clear D. The CDR3 is made up of 13 amino acids. CDR1 is SNHLY and CDR2 is FYNNEI in the germline V gene. Trimming took off 0 bases at V and 4 bases at J, with 6 bases between the two ends. CDR3 DNA: TGTGCCAGCAGTGAAGCGCTTCGAGAGACCCAGTACTTC. Encoded protein: CASSEALRETQYF.

This clone was detected only a few times. V gene TRBV6-6 combines with J gene TRBJ1-1, with 8 nucleotides matching TRBD1. The CDR3 is 14 residues long. CDR1 and CDR2 (germline): MNHNY, SVGAGI (reference sequence). The J segment lost 6 bases and the V segment lost 0 bases, leaving 3 bases of the junction unmatched. CDR3 amino acids: CASSYSGQGPEAFF. The CDR3 DNA follows: TGTGCCAGCAGTTACTCAGGACAGGGCCCTGAAGCTTTCTTT.